The 6 T cell receptor beta chains presented below share a single source sample, sequenced in a study of beta chain features in type 1 diabetes (dated by TCRdb to 2017 to 2018). Here is what the overall study found, with its caveats: A moderate but significant shortening of TCRB CDR3 length was observed in type 1 diabetes patients in all four CD4+ subsets.

Receptors were amplified or captured by the immunoSEQ multiplex PCR assay. The entire isolated RNA was reverse transcribed using the High Capacity cDNA Reverse Transcription Kit, and thus expressed TCRB transcripts were sequenced. Drawn from immuneACCESS, this table holds only the in-frame rearrangements with V and J called that TCRdb kept. Clones are partly lost; checked studies trace under half to an unresolved V gene and leave the rest unexplained. For this sample there are nearly 700,000 clones; around 15% appear just once. Approximately 0.022% of the sample is taken by the ten largest. Antigens for these TCRs are unknown. What was sequenced was naive CD4+ T cells from blood. The sample's cell subset or site label is to be understood as: true naive CD4+ T cells. These receptors were collected from a man aged 18-30 years with type 1 diabetes.

This clone was seen a few times. The chain has TRBV2 and TRBJ2-2; 11 bases are a match to TRBD1. V was pared by 7 bases and J by 5 bases, with 9 bases of the junction left unmatched. The CDR3 sequence is 16 residues long. Germline lookup yields CDR1 SNHLY and CDR2 FYNNEI. This chain's CDR3 is CASTGQGVWRTGELFF. In DNA form, the CDR3 reads TGTGCCAGCACGGGACAGGGGGTTTGGAGGACCGGGGAGCTGTTTTTT. Together with reference TRBV2 and TRBJ2-2, the CDR3 gives the full variable domain: EPEVTQTPSHQVTQMGQEVILRCVPISNHLYFYWYRQILGQKVEFLVSFYNNEISEKSEIFDDQFSVERPDGSNFTLKIRSTKLEDSAMYFCASTGQGVWRTGELFFGEGSRLTVL.

DNA of the CDR3: TGTGCCAGCAGCCCGGTGGCAGATACGCAGTATTTT. It encodes CASSPVADTQYF. V is TRBV7-2 and J is TRBJ2-3, with unresolved D. Trimming took off 5 bases at V and 4 bases at J, with 7 bases between the two ends. The CDR3 runs 12 residues. Germline V gives CDR1 SGHTA, CDR2 FQGNSA.

This clone was seen a few times. The chain links TRBV7-9 to TRBJ2-2, with a possible D match to TRBD1 (6 bases). Trimming removed 1 base from V and 1 base from J, with 7 bases in between. CDR3 size: 15 residues. The germline V gene has CDR1 SEHNR and CDR2 FQNEAQ (reference sequence). CDR3 loop: CASSLEQGNTGELFF. The CDR3 DNA is TGTGCCAGCAGCTTAGAACAGGGGAACACCGGGGAGCTGTTTTTT.

This chain uses TRBV28 with TRBJ2-5; 8 positions match TRBD1. The end of the DNA is better explained by TRBJ2-7, so the J call may be wrong. This CDR3 is built from 14 residues. Germline V CDR1 and CDR2: MDHEN, SYDVKM. The CDR3 reads CASRAGGQTYEQYF. CDR3 nucleotide sequence: TGTGCCAGCCGCGCAGGGGGCCAGACCTACGAGCAGTACTTC.

This clone was counted only a few times. The V call is TRBV2, the J call TRBJ1-2; TRBD1 is a possible D gene (5 bases). The CDR3 extends over 14 amino acids. Germline V gene data show CDR1 as SNHLY and CDR2 as FYNNEI. The V end was cut by 7 bases, the J end by 8 bases, with 20 bases between. CDR3 DNA sequence: TGTGCCAGCACCCCGGACAAAGCTATGGTCGGCTACACCTTC. Residues: CASTPDKAMVGYTF.

The chain employs TRBV5-1 and TRBJ1-6; D perhaps matches TRBD1 (5 bases). The CDR3 is 16 amino acids. Trimming removed 1 base at V and 7 bases at J, with 15 bases between. Germline V gene sequence: CDR1 SGHRS, CDR2 YFSETQ. The CDR3 DNA follows: TGCGCCAGCAGCTTGCTGTACGGGGGGAACAATTCACCCCTCCACTTT. Amino acid sequence: CASSLLYGGNNSPLHF.